Listed below are T cell receptor beta chains from one sample, sequenced in a study of control samples from healthy donors and cancer patients. TCRdb's copy holds only in-frame clones and misses some; the assay was immunoSEQ multiplex PCR. The table lists about 79,000 clones, more than 85% of them singletons. The sample taken for sequencing was PBMCs. All receptors derive from a woman between 40 and 50 years old with lung cancer. Each CDR3 is given with its conserved first and last residue. Each record gives: CDR3 DNA, CDR3 protein, V gene, D gene, J gene, clone size. The D gene is left open where the match is weak. The size field is filled for only some rows; it gives once, few, many or a size class.

cdr3_nt: TGTGCCAGCAGCTACGACAGGGGTCGGTATGGCTACACCTTC
cdr3_aa: CASSYDRGRYGYTF
v_call: TRBV13
d_call: TRBD1
j_call: TRBJ1-2
clone_size: .

cdr3_nt: TGTGCCAGCAGTGCCCGGCCCGTTTACGAGCAGTACTTC
cdr3_aa: CASSARPVYEQYF
v_call: TRBV6-6
d_call: .
j_call: TRBJ2-7
clone_size: .

cdr3_nt: TGCGCCAGCAGCCGGACGGAAACTACAACTAATGAAAAACTGTTTTTT
cdr3_aa: CASSRTETTTNEKLFF
v_call: TRBV4-1
d_call: .
j_call: TRBJ1-4
clone_size: .

cdr3_nt: TGCGCCAGCAGCTTGGGGGAGGGCGGCGGGGAGCTGTTTTTT
cdr3_aa: CASSLGEGGGELFF
v_call: TRBV5-1
d_call: TRBD2
j_call: TRBJ2-2
clone_size: .

cdr3_nt: TGCGCCAGCACGGTCGGGGGGGGGCTGTCGGAGGGCTACACCTTC
cdr3_aa: CASTVGGGLSEGYTF
v_call: TRBV4-1
d_call: .
j_call: TRBJ1-2
clone_size: .

cdr3_nt: TGTGCCAGCAGCTTAACGGCCGGACAGGGGGAAAAACTGTTTTTT
cdr3_aa: CASSLTAGQGEKLFF
v_call: TRBV7-9
d_call: TRBD1
j_call: TRBJ1-4
clone_size: once

cdr3_nt: TGCAGCGTTGAGTTCCCCGGGGGTTTCTCCTACGAGCAGTACTTC
cdr3_aa: CSVEFPGGFSYEQYF
v_call: TRBV29-1
d_call: .
j_call: TRBJ2-7
clone_size: .

cdr3_nt: TGTGCCAGCTCACCACGGCCCGCTCGCGGGGAGCTGTTTTTT
cdr3_aa: CASSPRPARGELFF
v_call: TRBV18
d_call: .
j_call: TRBJ2-2
clone_size: .

cdr3_nt: TGCGCCAGCAGCTTGGCCTCGGCCAGTCTGGGGGAGCTGTTTTTT
cdr3_aa: CASSLASASLGELFF
v_call: TRBV5-1
d_call: .
j_call: TRBJ2-2
clone_size: .

cdr3_nt: TGTGCCACCAGCAGTCGGTTCATCGATCCCCAGCATTTT
cdr3_aa: CATSSRFIDPQHF
v_call: TRBV15
d_call: .
j_call: TRBJ1-5
clone_size: .

cdr3_nt: TGCAGCGCCACGGGCAACCCGATAACGAACACTGAAGCTTTCTTT
cdr3_aa: CSATGNPITNTEAFF
v_call: TRBV29-1
d_call: .
j_call: TRBJ1-1
clone_size: .

cdr3_nt: TGTGCCAGCAGCTTAGCTTTTCGAGACAGGGGGAACACTGAAGCTTTCTTT
cdr3_aa: CASSLAFRDRGNTEAFF
v_call: TRBV7-9
d_call: TRBD1
j_call: TRBJ1-1
clone_size: .

cdr3_nt: TGTGCCAGCAGGAAGACGAACATTCAGTACTTC
cdr3_aa: CASRKTNIQYF
v_call: TRBV2
d_call: .
j_call: TRBJ2-4
clone_size: .

cdr3_nt: TGTGCCAGCAGCCGACAGGGGGCTGGGGCCAACGTCCTGACTTTC
cdr3_aa: CASSRQGAGANVLTF
v_call: TRBV2
d_call: TRBD1
j_call: TRBJ2-6
clone_size: .

cdr3_nt: TGTGCCAGCAGTGAATATCGAGTTTCGGGCGGCTACACCTTC
cdr3_aa: CASSEYRVSGGYTF
v_call: TRBV25-1
d_call: .
j_call: TRBJ1-2
clone_size: .

cdr3_nt: TGTGCCAGCAGGACATATAGCAATCAGCCCCAGCATTTT
cdr3_aa: CASRTYSNQPQHF
v_call: TRBV28
d_call: .
j_call: TRBJ1-5
clone_size: .

cdr3_nt: TGTGCCAGCAGTCCTGATGGACAGCTTCGCTATGGCTACACCTTC
cdr3_aa: CASSPDGQLRYGYTF
v_call: TRBV6-4
d_call: .
j_call: TRBJ1-2
clone_size: .

cdr3_nt: TGTGCCATCACCGCGGGGGACAGGTGGACTGAAGCTTTCTTT
cdr3_aa: CAITAGDRWTEAFF
v_call: TRBV10-3
d_call: TRBD1
j_call: TRBJ1-1
clone_size: .

cdr3_nt: TGTGCCAGCAGCACTCGCGACAGGGGCGGAGGCTACACCTTC
cdr3_aa: CASSTRDRGGGYTF
v_call: TRBV6-6
d_call: TRBD1
j_call: TRBJ1-2
clone_size: .

cdr3_nt: TGTGCCAGCAGTTTCGCCCGTCCTTCACCCCTCCACTTT
cdr3_aa: CASSFARPSPLHF
v_call: TRBV27
d_call: .
j_call: TRBJ1-6
clone_size: .

cdr3_nt: TGTGCCAGCAGTTACGGCGGGGGCGCGGGAAACACCATATATTTT
cdr3_aa: CASSYGGGAGNTIYF
v_call: TRBV6-6
d_call: .
j_call: TRBJ1-3
clone_size: .

cdr3_nt: TGCAGCGTTGGAGGAGGTCGGGAGACCCAGTACTTC
cdr3_aa: CSVGGGRETQYF
v_call: TRBV29-1
d_call: .
j_call: TRBJ2-5
clone_size: .

cdr3_nt: TGTGCCAGCAGCATCGGGCAGGGGGCTCAAGAGCAGTACTTC
cdr3_aa: CASSIGQGAQEQYF
v_call: TRBV6-5
d_call: TRBD1
j_call: TRBJ2-7
clone_size: once

cdr3_nt: TGTGCCAGCTCACGGGCAGGGTCAATCGGTACTGAAGCTTTCTTT
cdr3_aa: CASSRAGSIGTEAFF
v_call: TRBV18
d_call: .
j_call: TRBJ1-1
clone_size: .

cdr3_nt: TGTGCCAGCAGCGTCTCGGGGGCCAACGTCCTGACTTTC
cdr3_aa: CASSVSGANVLTF
v_call: TRBV13
d_call: .
j_call: TRBJ2-6
clone_size: once

cdr3_nt: TGTGCCAGTACCCCGGGAGGGGGCCTCTATGGCTACACCTTC
cdr3_aa: CASTPGGGLYGYTF
v_call: TRBV19
d_call: TRBD1
j_call: TRBJ1-2
clone_size: .

cdr3_nt: TGTGCCAGCAGCTTGTCTTTGGCAGGGCGGGATGGCTACACCTTC
cdr3_aa: CASSLSLAGRDGYTF
v_call: TRBV7-9
d_call: .
j_call: TRBJ1-2
clone_size: once

cdr3_nt: TGTGCCACCAGCAGAGCAGACACTGAAGCTTTCTTT
cdr3_aa: CATSRADTEAFF
v_call: TRBV15
d_call: .
j_call: TRBJ1-1
clone_size: .

cdr3_nt: TGTGCCAGCAGCTTAAGAGGGGAGGGCAATCAGCCCCAGCATTTT
cdr3_aa: CASSLRGEGNQPQHF
v_call: TRBV7-9
d_call: .
j_call: TRBJ1-5
clone_size: .

cdr3_nt: TGTGCCAGCAGGGACAGGGGATCACAGCCCCAGCATTTT
cdr3_aa: CASRDRGSQPQHF
v_call: TRBV6-5
d_call: TRBD1
j_call: TRBJ1-5
clone_size: .

cdr3_nt: TGTGCCAGCAGTCGGGCAGGGCGACTTAATGAAAAACTGTTTTTT
cdr3_aa: CASSRAGRLNEKLFF
v_call: TRBV27
d_call: .
j_call: TRBJ1-4
clone_size: .

cdr3_nt: TGTGCCAGCAGCTGGGGGGACTCTTCCCATGGCTACACCTTC
cdr3_aa: CASSWGDSSHGYTF
v_call: TRBV5-6
d_call: .
j_call: TRBJ1-2
clone_size: .

cdr3_nt: TGTGCCAGCAGCCACGCGAGCGGGGGCACTCACAATGAGCAGTTCTTC
cdr3_aa: CASSHASGGTHNEQFF
v_call: TRBV3-1/TRBV3-2
d_call: TRBD2
j_call: TRBJ2-1
clone_size: .

cdr3_nt: TGTGCCAGTAGTATCTTAGTAGGGGACAATCAGCCCCAGCATTTT
cdr3_aa: CASSILVGDNQPQHF
v_call: TRBV19
d_call: .
j_call: TRBJ1-5
clone_size: .

cdr3_nt: TGTGCCTGGAGCGGCACACGGGGGGCTGTCCTACCGGCTTTCTTT
cdr3_aa: CAWSGTRGAVLPAFF
v_call: TRBV30
d_call: .
j_call: TRBJ1-1
clone_size: .

cdr3_nt: TGTGCTAGCAGCCCCCGTAGGGTGGACGGAAACACCATATATTTT
cdr3_aa: CASSPRRVDGNTIYF
v_call: TRBV7-7
d_call: .
j_call: TRBJ1-3
clone_size: .

cdr3_nt: TGTGCCAGCAGTTCGGACAGGGGTAACCATCACGAGCAGTACTTC
cdr3_aa: CASSSDRGNHHEQYF
v_call: TRBV28
d_call: TRBD1
j_call: TRBJ2-7
clone_size: .

cdr3_nt: TGTGCCAGCAATAGACAGGGTGGTACGCAGTATTTT
cdr3_aa: CASNRQGGTQYF
v_call: TRBV12-3/TRBV12-4
d_call: TRBD1
j_call: TRBJ2-3
clone_size: .

cdr3_nt: TGTGCCTCTCGGTCGGGGAAATACATGAACACTGAAGCTTTCTTT
cdr3_aa: CASRSGKYMNTEAFF
v_call: TRBV6-5
d_call: .
j_call: TRBJ1-1
clone_size: .

cdr3_nt: TGTGCCAGCAAACGGGGGTCACCCGCGGATACGCAGTATTTT
cdr3_aa: CASKRGSPADTQYF
v_call: TRBV2
d_call: .
j_call: TRBJ2-3
clone_size: .

cdr3_nt: TGTGCCAGCAGTGAAGAGTTGACTGGGGCCAACGTCCTGACTTTC
cdr3_aa: CASSEELTGANVLTF
v_call: TRBV2
d_call: .
j_call: TRBJ2-6
clone_size: .

cdr3_nt: TGTGCCAGCAGCGTAGGTGCCACCACAGATACGCAGTATTTT
cdr3_aa: CASSVGATTDTQYF
v_call: TRBV9
d_call: .
j_call: TRBJ2-3
clone_size: .

cdr3_nt: TGTGCCAGCAGTCCCCCAGTTGGGAAGGGCTACACCTTC
cdr3_aa: CASSPPVGKGYTF
v_call: TRBV28
d_call: .
j_call: TRBJ1-2
clone_size: .

cdr3_nt: TGTGCCAGCAATTTCGATACTAGCTACAATGAGCAGTTCTTC
cdr3_aa: CASNFDTSYNEQFF
v_call: TRBV5-5
d_call: .
j_call: TRBJ2-1
clone_size: .

cdr3_nt: TGTGCCAGCAGCTTGGAGGGGGTAGGGAACACTGAAGCTTTCTTT
cdr3_aa: CASSLEGVGNTEAFF
v_call: TRBV5-5
d_call: .
j_call: TRBJ1-1
clone_size: .

cdr3_nt: TGTGCCAGCAGAACCGACGGCCTCTATGGCTACACCTTC
cdr3_aa: CASRTDGLYGYTF
v_call: TRBV12-3/TRBV12-4
d_call: .
j_call: TRBJ1-2
clone_size: .

cdr3_nt: TGTGCCAGCAGCTTGGCCGGGGACGAGATGCAGCCCCAGCATTTT
cdr3_aa: CASSLAGDEMQPQHF
v_call: TRBV5-6
d_call: .
j_call: TRBJ1-5
clone_size: .

cdr3_nt: TGCGCCAGCACCCGTACGGGGGGGCAAACCGGGGAGCTGTTTTTT
cdr3_aa: CASTRTGGQTGELFF
v_call: TRBV5-1
d_call: TRBD2
j_call: TRBJ2-2
clone_size: .

cdr3_nt: TGTGCCAGCAGATCCGGGGGCGATTATGGCTACACCTTC
cdr3_aa: CASRSGGDYGYTF
v_call: TRBV6-5
d_call: .
j_call: TRBJ1-2
clone_size: few

cdr3_nt: TGCGCCAGCAGCCAAGATGGCGGGGGCGCCGGTCAAGAGACCCAGTACTTC
cdr3_aa: CASSQDGGGAGQETQYF
v_call: TRBV4-1
d_call: .
j_call: TRBJ2-5
clone_size: .